The 13 T cell receptor beta chains listed next were all sequenced from one sample in a study of cytomegalovirus exposure and HLA in healthy donors (dated by TCRdb to 2016 to 2017). Libraries came from the immunoSEQ multiplex PCR assay. For the multiplex PCR, a mixture combining 60 forward primers for TCR Vbeta segments and 13 reverse primers for TCR Jbeta segments was used. TCRdb's version of the immuneACCESS table is confined to in-frame rearrangements and falls short of the full clone set. An unresolved V gene accounts for under half of the shortfall where checked; the remainder is of unknown origin. Across this sample there are roughly 180,000 clones, with approximately 88% seen only once. The ten largest clones capture 0.26% of the sample. The sequencing input was PBMCs. These receptors were taken from a boy between 10 and 17 years old in good health and CMV-seronegative.

This chain links TRBV15 with TRBJ2-7; maybe TRBD1 (8 bases). CDR1 and CDR2 (germline): LNHNV, YYDKDF (reference sequence). V lost 3 bases, J lost 4 bases, and 16 bases lay in between. This CDR3 is built from 15 residues. In nucleotides, the CDR3 is TGTGCCACCAGCAGGATTCTACAGGGGGGGTACGAGCAGTACTTC. This codes for CATSRILQGGYEQYF.

The chain has TRBV27 and TRBJ2-3; 9 bases are a match to TRBD2. The CDR3 totals 16 residues. Per germline, CDR1 MNHEY and CDR2 SMNVEV (reference sequence). Losses at the gene ends were 2 bases for V and 2 bases for J; bases not matched to a gene: 5. CDR3 DNA: TGTGCCAGCAGTTTAGCGGGGGGGCGTATCACAGATACGCAGTATTTT. Translating it yields CASSLAGGRITDTQYF.

The chain links TRBV2 to TRBJ2-7; 7 nucleotides line up with TRBD2. Germline values: CDR1 SNHLY, CDR2 FYNNEI. Trimming removed 3 bases from V and 4 bases from J; junction bases left unmatched: 3. This CDR3 is built from 13 residues. The CDR3 coding sequence is TGTGCCAGCAGTGATACTAGCGCTTACGAGCAGTACTTC. This translates into CASSDTSAYEQYF.

The J gene is TRBJ1-5, the V gene TRBV27; 7 positions agree with TRBD1. The ends lost 5 bases at V and 7 bases at J; junction bases unmatched: 17. Germline loops: CDR1 MNHEY, CDR2 SMNVEV (reference sequence). The CDR3 loop spans 17 amino acids. The chain's CDR3 is CASSLLTTGSGWQPQHF. In nucleotides, the CDR3 is TGTGCCAGCAGTCTCCTAACGACAGGGTCTGGGTGGCAGCCCCAGCATTTT.

On this clone itself: In the same sample, other DNA sequences code for this CDR3. The V call is TRBV9, the J call TRBJ1-1; D is unresolved. The CDR3 is 14 amino acids. The germline gives CDR1 SGDLS, CDR2 YYNGEE. V gave up 0 bases and J gave up 3 bases, with 9 bases separating them. For the CDR3, the DNA is TGTGCCAGCAGCGTAGCGGGTGCCGACACTGAAGCTTTCTTT. Protein sequence: CASSVAGADTEAFF.

V is TRBV6-6 and J is TRBJ2-7; maybe TRBD1 (5 bases). The length of the CDR3 is 12 residues. V was shortened by 6 bases and J by 6 bases, with 12 bases between the two germline ends. The germline V gene has CDR1 MNHNY and CDR2 SVGAGI (reference sequence). The CDR3 DNA reads as TGTGCCAGCAGCCAAGGACAATCCGAGCAGTACTTC. Its translation: CASSQGQSEQYF.

This rearrangement joins TRBV28 to TRBJ2-7; 13 nucleotides match TRBD2. The CDR3 covers 15 residues. Germline V gene sequence: CDR1 MDHEN, CDR2 SYDVKM. Trimming took 4 bases from V and 5 from J; bases not matched to a gene: 5. The CDR3 spells CASSSWTSGRNEQYF. Written as DNA, the CDR3 is TGTGCCAGCAGTTCCTGGACTAGCGGGAGAAACGAGCAGTACTTC.

A few counts support this clone. This rearrangement joins TRBV4-1 to TRBJ2-3, with 7 bases that match TRBD2. CDR3 length: 16 amino acids. The trim removed 0 bases at V and 1 base at J, leaving 4 bases unmatched. Germline-derived CDR1 and CDR2 are MGHRA and YSYEKL. The CDR3 sequence: CASSQDSGLRTDTQYF. CDR3 DNA: TGCGCCAGCAGCCAAGATAGCGGGCTTCGCACAGATACGCAGTATTTT.

CDR3: CAIRVQADSYGYTF. Written as DNA, the CDR3 is TGTGCCATCAGGGTTCAAGCCGATTCCTATGGCTACACCTTC. The chain uses TRBV10-3 and TRBJ1-2; no definite D call. From germline, CDR1 is ENHRY and CDR2 SYGVKD. Trimming left V 6 bases short and J 4 bases short, with 15 bases between. CDR3 length equals 14 residues.

This clone was seen a few times. The chain links TRBV4-1 to TRBJ1-1, with a weak D call TRBD1 (5 bases). V lost 2 bases, J lost 11 bases, and 18 bases lay in between. Germline CDR1 MGHRA, CDR2 YSYEKL. The CDR3 is 14 amino acids. The CDR3 here is CASSQTTDSLIAFF. The DNA of the CDR3 is TGCGCCAGCAGCCAAACTACAGACAGCCTGATCGCTTTCTTT.

V gene TRBV28 combines with J gene TRBJ2-7, with 7 bases that match TRBD1. V was clipped by 3 bases and J by 2 bases; unmatched bases: 4. The CDR3 is made up of 14 amino acids. Germline-derived CDR1 and CDR2 are MDHEN and SYDVKM. CDR3 sequence (DNA): TGTGCCAGCAGTTTTACAGGGGTACCCTACGAGCAGTACTTC. Residues: CASSFTGVPYEQYF.

The chain uses TRBV7-3 and TRBJ1-1; a possible D gene is TRBD1 (5 bases). Germline assignment: CDR1 SGHTA and CDR2 FQGTGA. The CDR3 sequence is 15 residues long. Between the trimmed V and J ends, which lost 4 bases and 0 bases, there was a span of 12 bases. The CDR3: CASSSQTVMNTEAFF. DNA for the CDR3: TGTGCCAGCAGCTCCCAGACAGTTATGAACACTGAAGCTTTCTTT.

The chain uses TRBV28 and TRBJ2-1; 10 bases line up with TRBD2. The CDR3 covers 15 residues. CDR1 is MDHEN, CDR2 SYDVKM, per germline. V was pared by 6 bases and J by 8 bases, with 10 bases of the junction left unmatched. CDR3 amino acids: CASRADVAGGYEQFF. CDR3 sequence (DNA): TGTGCCAGCAGAGCGGACGTAGCGGGAGGCTATGAGCAGTTCTTC.